These 13 T cell receptor beta chains were sequenced from one sample in a study of blood T cells in healthy people across ages. The authors ran a second PCR of about 6 to 11 cycles using a sample-barcoded 5' primer and a J-beta primer mix. TCRdb passed the 5' RACE reads through MiXCR, listing each CDR3 protein once. The sample lists over a million distinct CDR3 sequences; under 55% were seen once. Material for sequencing was blood. The receptors here all came from a woman between 18 and 30 years old in good health.

CDR3 sequence: CASSTTRGPLEAFF. CDR3 nucleotide sequence: TGCGCCAGCAGCACGACAAGGGGTCCCCTTGAAGCTTTCTTT. The chain has TRBV5-1 and TRBJ1-1; possibly TRBD1 for D (5 bases). The V and J ends lost 4 bases and 7 bases respectively, with 17 bases between them. The CDR3 sequence is 14 residues long. CDR1 SGHRS and CDR2 YFSETQ come from the germline V gene.

This clonotype appeared a few times. V usage is TRBV12-3 or TRBV12-4 and J usage is TRBJ1-5; D ambiguous. CDR3 length: 15 residues. Deletions cut 3 bases from V and 0 bases from J, with 9 bases between. The CDR3 DNA reads TGTGCCAGCAGTTTTGGATCATATAGCAATCAGCCCCAGCATTTT. Amino acid sequence: CASSFGSYSNQPQHF.

CDR3 loop: CATSDQTSHEQYF. The CDR3 DNA reads as TGTGCCACCAGTGATCAGACTTCTCATGAGCAGTACTTC. V usage is TRBV24-1 and J usage is TRBJ2-7; D unclear. The V end was cut by 3 bases, the J end by 7 bases, with 12 bases between. CDR1 and CDR2 (germline): KGHDR, SFDVKD. CDR3 size: 13 residues.

J is TRBJ2-3 and V is TRBV6-5; D might be TRBD2 (6 bases). In germline, CDR1 is MNHEY, CDR2 SVGAGI. CDR3 size: 15 residues. V was clipped by 2 bases and J by 4 bases, with 13 bases between them. The CDR3 is CASSYGGNHPDTQYF. CDR3 bases: TGTGCCAGCAGTTACGGCGGGAACCACCCAGATACGCAGTATTTT.

The chain is built from TRBV6-5 and TRBJ2-1, with D possibly being TRBD1 (6 bases). The CDR3 has 15 amino acids. V lost 8 bases and J lost 4, with 18 bases in between. Germline V gene sequence: CDR1 MNHEY, CDR2 SVGAGI. The CDR3 DNA reads as TGTGCCAGCGGGTTCCGGGACACTCGGTACAATGAGCAGTTCTTC. Translation gives CASGFRDTRYNEQFF.

This chain connects TRBV6-5 to TRBJ2-3; no reliable D call. This CDR3 contains 13 residues. Trimming pared 2 bases from V and 8 bases from J, leaving 11 bases between. Germline CDR1 reads MNHEY; CDR2 reads SVGAGI. The CDR3 DNA sequence: TGTGCCAGCAGTTACGACCCCTCCCGTACGCAGTATTTT. This translates into CASSYDPSRTQYF.

The rearrangement uses TRBV14 and TRBJ2-7, with no clear D. The V end lost 6 bases, the J end lost 0 bases, and 9 bases lay between the germline ends. From germline, CDR1 is SGHDN and CDR2 FVKESK. This CDR3 is 13 amino acids long. DNA of the CDR3: TGTGCCAGCAGTCGGGCTCCCTCCTACGAGCAGTACTTC. Its protein product is CASSRAPSYEQYF.

The table lists this clonotype with a few counts. V and J are TRBV2 and TRBJ1-5, with D possibly TRBD1 on 6 matching bases. The CDR3 length is 14 residues. The V end was cut by 8 bases, the J end by 3 bases, with 14 bases between. Germline V gives CDR1 SNHLY, CDR2 FYNNEI. This chain's CDR3 is CASGGRDTNQPQHF. Here the CDR3 DNA reads TGTGCCAGCGGCGGCCGGGACACCAATCAGCCCCAGCATTTT. Filled out from reference TRBV2 and TRBJ1-5, the complete variable domain reads EPEVTQTPSHQVTQMGQEVILRCVPISNHLYFYWYRQILGQKVEFLVSFYNNEISEKSEIFDDQFSVERPDGSNFTLKIRSTKLEDSAMYFCASGGRDTNQPQHFGDGTRLSIL.

The chain is built from TRBV7-9 and TRBJ1-3; D is undetermined. Germline V CDR1 and CDR2: SEHNR, FQNEAQ (reference sequence). The CDR3 is 15 residues long. V lost 5 bases and J 3 bases, leaving 14 bases between the germline ends. The CDR3 is CASSRAAGNGNTIYF. The CDR3 region has the DNA TGTGCCAGCAGCCGGGCGGCAGGCAATGGAAACACCATATATTTT.

The chain uses TRBV5-6 and TRBJ2-3; TRBD1 matches 8 bases. J lost 5 bases, V lost 0 bases, and 5 bases had no gene match. Germline V gene lookup returns CDR1 SGHDT and CDR2 YYEEEE. This CDR3 comprises 15 residues. CDR3 sequence (DNA): TGTGCCAGCAGCTTGGTAGGGACAGGAGGAGATACGCAGTATTTT. It specifies CASSLVGTGGDTQYF.

This clonotype occurred a few times. V usage is TRBV6-2 or TRBV6-3 and J usage is TRBJ2-1; either TRBD1 or TRBD2 may fit D (6 bases each). The CDR3 extends over 15 amino acids. Germline V CDR1 and CDR2: MNHEY, SVGEGT. Trimming removed 2 bases at V and 4 bases at J, with 12 bases between. This chain's CDR3 is CASSYGGTPYNEQFF. DNA for the CDR3: TGTGCCAGCAGTTACGGCGGGACACCGTACAATGAGCAGTTCTTC.

The genes are TRBV7-7 and TRBJ2-5, with 7 bases that match TRBD2. The J call is in doubt because the DNA end fits TRBJ2-7 better. CDR1 and CDR2 (germline): SSHAT, FNYEAQ (reference sequence). CDR3 size: 13 residues. CDR3 loop: CASSALREDEQYF. In DNA form, the CDR3 reads TGTGCCAGCAGCGCCCTCCGGGAGGACGAGCAGTACTTC.

The chain employs TRBV6-6 and TRBJ1-2, with D hard to call. Between the trimmed V and J ends, which lost 4 bases and 10 bases, there was a span of 13 bases. The CDR3 is 12 amino acids. Germline CDR1 and CDR2: MNHNY and SVGAGI (reference sequence). CDR3 sequence: CASSSGPSHYTF. The CDR3 bases are TGTGCCAGCAGTTCGGGCCCATCTCACTACACCTTC.